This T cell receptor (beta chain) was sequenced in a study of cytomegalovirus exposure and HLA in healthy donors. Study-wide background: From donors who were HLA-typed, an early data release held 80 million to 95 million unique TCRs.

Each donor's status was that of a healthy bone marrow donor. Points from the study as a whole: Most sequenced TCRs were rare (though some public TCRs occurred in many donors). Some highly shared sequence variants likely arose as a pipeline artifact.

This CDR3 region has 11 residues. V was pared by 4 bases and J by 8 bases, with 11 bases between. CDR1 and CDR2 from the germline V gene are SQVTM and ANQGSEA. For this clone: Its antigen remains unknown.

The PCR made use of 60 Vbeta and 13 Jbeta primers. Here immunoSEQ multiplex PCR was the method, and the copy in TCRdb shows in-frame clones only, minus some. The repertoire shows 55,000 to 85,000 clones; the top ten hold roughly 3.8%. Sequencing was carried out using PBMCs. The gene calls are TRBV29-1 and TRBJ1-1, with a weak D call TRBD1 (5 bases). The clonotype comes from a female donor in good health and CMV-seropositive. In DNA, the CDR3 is TGCAGCGTTGTACCCGACAGCGAAGCTTTCTTT. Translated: CSVVPDSEAFF.